This T cell receptor (beta chain) was retrieved from a study of CXCR3-negative and CXCR3-positive naive CD8 T cells. Notes on this clonotype: Its antigen is not identified.

Study-wide results and limits: Fresh PBMCs went into most assays, and CXCR3 expression partly declined after cryopreservation. CXCR3-positive naive cells carried more hydrophobic TRB CDR3s than CXCR3-negative naive cells did. For memory CD8+ cells diversity was much lower, but both naive subsets had comparably high diversity.

All TRB cDNA libraries came from 5' RACE performed with UMI labels. No DNA is given; TCRdb re-called the 5' RACE reads and lists each CDR3 protein once. The sample includes some 140,000 distinct CDR3 sequences. Every CD8+ T cell subset underwent triplicate sorting at around 270,000 cells apiece. A CD45RO-CCR7+CD27+CD95- phenotype identified naive CD8+ T cells. This CDR3 region has 13 residues. The germline CDR1 and CDR2 sequences are SEHNR and FQNEAQ (reference sequence). The chain employs TRBV7-9 and TRBJ2-7. This TCR was sampled from a human donor in good health. Some clones in this sample may be carry-over from other donors' samples. Source material: naive CXCR3+ CD8+ T cells from blood. Described subset: CD45RO-CCR7+CD27+CD95- naive CD8+ T cells expressing CXCR3 (TNR3+). The CDR3 is CASSLDRAYEQYF.